This T cell receptor (beta chain) stems from a study of vaccination and CD4 T cells after COVID-19. Study overall: The post-COVID sampling time was a median roughly 100 days after diagnosis, ranging from 35 to 161. Each of the control cultures got a CEFX pool, an HIV-1 Nef pool, or no peptide.

A note on this clonotype: As yet, its antigen is unknown.

Documented treatment: approximately 9-day PBMC culture with coronavirus spike peptide pools or control peptides (ViraFEST assay). Scientists ran DNA taken from cultured CD4+ T cells through the Oncomine TCR Beta short-read assay for sequencing. TCRdb recomputed calls from the PCR reads with MiXCR, one row per CDR3 protein. The profile shows roughly 5,300 distinct CDR3 sequences, 48% of them singletons. Sequencing was carried out using CD4+ T cells from blood, cultured in vitro. The sequence came from a human donor who had recovered from COVID-19.

CDR3 sequence (DNA): TGCAGTGCTACAAAATCCGTTAGCCCCGCTTACGAGCAGTACTTC. Translated: CSATKSVSPAYEQYF. The V and J genes are TRBV20-1 and TRBJ2-7; D call uncertain. This CDR3 region has 15 residues. Germline V gives CDR1 DFQATT, CDR2 SNEGSKA (reference sequence). Trimming took off 4 bases at V and 4 bases at J, with 20 bases between the two ends.